This TCR beta chain is from a study of T-cell memory formation after mild COVID-19. Study in general: Most TCR clusters belonged to a single donor.

TCRdb analysed the 5' RACE reads with MiXCR anew, one entry per CDR3 protein. The table lists about 260,000 distinct CDR3 sequences, 16% of them singletons. The CDR3 has 13 amino acids. V was pared by 3 bases and J by 4 bases, with 7 bases between. The V gene's germline CDR1 is LGHNA and CDR2 YSLEER. The receptor was isolated from a man aged 18 to 29 who had mild COVID-19 (a few samples of this study predate the infection). Cell type and time point are not known. V and J are TRBV4-3 and TRBJ1-5; no clear D gene. The material sequenced was PBMCs or a T cell subset sorted from them (not recorded which). For the CDR3, the DNA is TGCGCCAGCAGCCACGGAGAGAATCAGCCCCAGCATTTT. Translated: CASSHGENQPQHF.